This TCR beta chain was recorded in a study of T cell responses to AZD1222 COVID-19 vaccine. This clone was detected only a few times. Its antigen remains unknown. Method: immunoSEQ multiplex PCR; TCRdb's copy keeps in-frame clones and lacks some. The table has some 140,000 clones, 84% seen once. Points from the study as a whole: No day 14 peak samples; only post-peak repertoires were characterized. Two AZD1222 administrations were followed by greater Spike-specific TCR breadth and depth. Regions 160-218 and 743-854 dominated among vaccine-associated CD4 TCRs spanning spike. Most donors were white British, females outnumbered males, and clonal diversity was possibly underestimated.

This CDR3 has 11 amino acids. Germline V gene data show CDR1 as SNHLY and CDR2 as FYNNEI. The trim removed 6 bases at V and 13 bases at J, leaving 9 bases unmatched. The rearrangement links TRBV2 to TRBJ2-7; 7 bases are a match to TRBD1. Sequenced material: peripheral blood, taken on day 0 of AZD1222 vaccination. This TCR was recovered from an adult in good health. DNA for the CDR3: TGTGCCAGCAGCGTTACAGGGGCCTCCTACTTC. Protein sequence: CASSVTGASYF.